A selection of T cell receptor beta chains follows, all from one sample in a study of tumor T cells in aggressive B-cell lymphoma. Assay: immunoSEQ multiplex PCR; the TCRdb copy retains only in-frame clones and omits some. The sample holds a few thousand clones, 85% seen once. Sequencing was done on a sample of tumor tissue. Receptors were obtained from an adult with diffuse large B cell lymphoma. Both conserved end residues are part of each CDR3. The D gene is left open where the match is weak. The listing skips clone size in some rows; elsewhere it reads once, few, many or a size class.

>-|TRBJ2-2|TRBV5-1|-
TGCGCCAGCAGCTTCGAACAGAACACCGGGGAGCTGTTTTTT
CASSFEQNTGELFF
>-|TRBJ1-1|TRBV28|TRBD1
TGTGCCAGCAGTTCCCCCCTATGGGGACAGCACACTGAAGCTTTCTTT
CASSSPLWGQHTEAFF
>few|TRBJ2-5|TRBV18|TRBD2
TGTGCCAGCTCACCACGGATCGGGGGGGATCAGGAGACCCAGTACTTC
CASSPRIGGDQETQYF
>once|TRBJ2-5|TRBV4-1|TRBD2
TGCGCCAGCAGCTCAGGGACTAGCGGGGTTCTCCAAGAGACCCAGTACTTC
CASSSGTSGVLQETQYF
>few|TRBJ2-7|TRBV27|-
TGTGCCAGCAGTTTACGCGAGACCTACGAGCAGTACTTC
CASSLRETYEQYF
>-|TRBJ1-1|TRBV4-1|-
TGCGCCAGCACCCCAGGGAGGGGTCGCACTGAAGCTTTCTTT
CASTPGRGRTEAFF
>-|TRBJ2-7|TRBV5-4|TRBD2
TGTGCCAGCAGCTCTCCGGGACTAGCGGTCTACGAGCAGTACTTC
CASSSPGLAVYEQYF
>-|TRBJ2-7|TRBV7-9|-
TGTGCCAGCAGCTTAGTACTGGCGGGAAACGAGCAGTACTTC
CASSLVLAGNEQYF
>-|TRBJ2-2|TRBV5-1|TRBD2
TGCGCCGGCAGCTTGGAGTTTGGGCTAGCGGGGGGGCGCACCGGGGAGCTGTTTTTT
CAGSLEFGLAGGRTGELFF
>-|TRBJ2-1|TRBV29-1|-
TGCAGCGTAAACAGGGTGGAGCAGTTCTTC
CSVNRVEQFF
>-|TRBJ2-3|TRBV4-3|TRBD2
TGCGCCAGCAGCCAAGATCCCAGCGGGGCACACTATACGCAGTATTTT
CASSQDPSGAHYTQYF
>-|TRBJ2-1|TRBV18|TRBD2
TGTGCCAGCTCACACAAATGGGCTAGCGGGAGAGGCGATGAGCAGTTCTTC
CASSHKWASGRGDEQFF
>-|TRBJ1-5|TRBV6-1|-
TGTGCCAGCAGTGTAAGCGGCAGCAATCAGCCCCAGCATTTT
CASSVSGSNQPQHF
>-|TRBJ1-5|TRBV6-5|-
TGTGCCAGCAGTTACTCGGGGACACAGAATCAGCCCCAGCATTTT
CASSYSGTQNQPQHF
>-|TRBJ2-2|TRBV30|TRBD2
TGTGCCTGGAGTGTACGAGTAGCGGGGGGACTTTACACCGGGGAGCTGTTTTTT
CAWSVRVAGGLYTGELFF
>-|TRBJ1-1|TRBV5-1|TRBD1
TGCGCCAGCAGCCCCCAGGGGGCGGCCACTGAAGCTTTCTTT
CASSPQGAATEAFF
>-|TRBJ1-5|TRBV19|-
TGTGCCAGTAGTATAGATCTCCCCGGGATAAGAAATCAGCCCCAGCATTTT
CASSIDLPGIRNQPQHF
>-|TRBJ2-7|TRBV7-2|-
TGTGCCAGCAGCTTAGTAACCGGGAACTACGAGCAGTACTTC
CASSLVTGNYEQYF
>-|TRBJ2-1|TRBV5-6|TRBD1
TGTGCCAGCAGCCCGGGGACAGCTGCCTACAATGAGCAGTTCTTC
CASSPGTAAYNEQFF
>-|TRBJ2-3|TRBV9|TRBD2
TGCGCCAGCAGCGTAGTTGGGCTAGCGGGGGCACTCACAGATACGCAGTATTTT
CASSVVGLAGALTDTQYF
>-|TRBJ2-7|TRBV6-5|TRBD1
TGTGCCAGCAGCCGGGGAACAGGGGGCCACGAGCAGTACTTC
CASSRGTGGHEQYF
>-|TRBJ1-2|TRBV4-1|-
TGCGCCAGCAGTCGCCAGGGCCGGTATGGCTACACCTTC
CASSRQGRYGYTF
>-|TRBJ2-1|TRBV10-1|-
TGCGCCAGCAGTGAGACCCAGACCTACAATGAGCAGTTCTTC
CASSETQTYNEQFF
>-|TRBJ2-2|TRBV18|-
TGTGCCAGCTCACCCCAAGCGGAGAACACCGGGGAGCTGTTTTTT
CASSPQAENTGELFF
>-|TRBJ2-7|TRBV4-1|-
TGCGCCAGCAGCCCCGGACAGGCGGGGAACGAGCAGTACTTC
CASSPGQAGNEQYF
>once|TRBJ2-5|TRBV29-1|TRBD2
TGCAGCGTTGAAAGTCTTCTAGCGGGGGCTTTCTGGGCCCAGTACTTC
CSVESLLAGAFWAQYF
>-|TRBJ2-7|TRBV6-6|-
TGTGCCAGCAGCCTGGGTGTGAGGGGGGGACTGGAGGAGCAGTACTTC
CASSLGVRGGLEEQYF
>-|TRBJ1-5|TRBV7-9|-
TGTGCCAGCAGCTTAGCCGCAGGGGCCCCTCAGCCCCAGCATTTT
CASSLAAGAPQPQHF
>-|TRBJ2-2|TRBV5-1|TRBD2
TGCGCCAGCAGCTTGGCCGAGCGGGGGGGGACCGGGGAGCTGTTTTTT
CASSLAERGGTGELFF
>-|TRBJ2-3|TRBV29-1|TRBD2
TGCAGCGTGGGACCAGGCGGGGGGGCCATGGATACGCAGTATTTT
CSVGPGGGAMDTQYF
>-|TRBJ1-2|TRBV5-1|TRBD1
TGCGCCAGCAGCTTGGGTAACAGGGGCGATTATGGCTACACCTTC
CASSLGNRGDYGYTF
>-|TRBJ2-7|TRBV5-4|-
TGTGCCATTCGACTCGACAGTAACTACGAGCAGTACTTC
CAIRLDSNYEQYF
>-|TRBJ1-2|TRBV6-5|TRBD1
TGTGCCAGCACTGACAGGGGCCGCTTCTATGGCTACACCTTC
CASTDRGRFYGYTF
>-|TRBJ1-3|TRBV7-9|TRBD1
TGTGCCAGCAGCTTGTTACAGGGGCAGGCTGGAAACACCATATATTTT
CASSLLQGQAGNTIYF
>few|TRBJ1-3|TRBV5-1|-
TGCGCCAGCAGCTTGAAAGCACCAAGCTCTGGAAACACCATATATTTT
CASSLKAPSSGNTIYF
>-|TRBJ2-5|TRBV7-9|-
TGTGCCAGCAGCTTATATGCAGGGCCGGAGACCCAGTACTTC
CASSLYAGPETQYF
>-|TRBJ1-2|TRBV6-6|-
TGCGCCAGCAGCCCCGGGGGGACCTATGGCTACACCTTC
CASSPGGTYGYTF
>-|TRBJ2-4|TRBV7-9|-
TGTGCCAGCAGCCCGACACTAAACATTCAGTACTTC
CASSPTLNIQYF
>once|TRBJ1-6|TRBV30|TRBD1
TGTGCCTGGAGTCCCTTTGGACAGGGATATAATTCACCCCTCCACTTT
CAWSPFGQGYNSPLHF
>-|TRBJ1-1|TRBV28|TRBD1
TGTGCCAGCACCGGACCCGGGACAGGGCTGCACACTGAAGCTTTCTTT
CASTGPGTGLHTEAFF
>-|TRBJ1-1|TRBV6-6|-
TGTGCCAGCAGTTACTACAAGGGGACTGAAGCTTTCTTT
CASSYYKGTEAFF
>few|TRBJ1-4|TRBV25-1|-
TGTGCCAGCAGTGAAGGGGAGGGCCTCACCTACCGAAAACTGTTTTTT
CASSEGEGLTYRKLFF
>once|TRBJ2-2|TRBV4-1|TRBD2
TGCGCCAGCAGCCAAGCTGGCGGGGGGGTTAACACCGGGGAGCTGTTTTTT
CASSQAGGGVNTGELFF
>-|TRBJ2-7|TRBV4-3|TRBD2
TGCGCCAGCAGCCAAGGGGGGGCTAGCGGGAGTTCTGGCGAGCAGTACTTC
CASSQGGASGSSGEQYF
>-|TRBJ1-1|TRBV4-1|TRBD1
TGCGCCAGCAGCCAAAAGGCCGGTACGGCAGGGGGCTACACTGAAGCTTTCTTT
CASSQKAGTAGGYTEAFF
>-|TRBJ2-7|TRBV11-3|TRBD2
TGTGCCAGCAGCTTAGAACTACTAGCGGGACAGTTCTACGAGCAGTACTTC
CASSLELLAGQFYEQYF
>-|TRBJ2-3|TRBV27|TRBD1
TGTGCCAGCAGCCAGACAGGGGCCCATACGCAGTATTTT
CASSQTGAHTQYF
>once|TRBJ2-7|TRBV19|TRBD1
TGTGCCAGTAGTAAATTTGCGAGACAGGGGATCGTCGAGCAGTACTTC
CASSKFARQGIVEQYF
>-|TRBJ1-1|TRBV2|-
TGTGCCAGCAGCTTAGACACTGAAGCTTTCTTT
CASSLDTEAFF
>-|TRBJ1-4|TRBV4-1|-
TGCGCCAGCAGCCGCACGGCAACTAATGAAAAACTGTTTTTT
CASSRTATNEKLFF
>-|TRBJ2-3|TRBV4-1|TRBD2
TGCGCCAGCAGCCAACAGTACCTAGCGGGAGCTACAGATACGCAGTATTTT
CASSQQYLAGATDTQYF
>-|TRBJ2-1|TRBV30|-
TGTGCCTGGAGTGTTGATGGAGGGGGCGAGCAGTTCTTC
CAWSVDGGGEQFF
>-|TRBJ2-3|TRBV14|-
TGTGCTTTAGACCAGACTAGATCGGATACGCAGTATTTT
CALDQTRSDTQYF
>-|TRBJ2-7|TRBV5-4|-
TGTGCCAGCCGAACCACCCCCCTCGGGGAAAATTCCTACGAGCAGTACTTC
CASRTTPLGENSYEQYF